This T cell receptor (beta chain) was identified in a study of cytomegalovirus exposure and HLA in healthy donors. Overall study findings and caveats: Reports credit the classifier with highly specific, highly sensitive diagnosis of cytomegalovirus status. In a later analysis, the majority of CMV-associated beta chains seemingly showed HLA restriction. A later analysis reported that several of the most significant clusters appeared to be linked to common viral pathogens, among them Epstein-Barr virus.

The study ran its PCR with 60 Vbeta and 13 Jbeta primers. Assay used: immunoSEQ multiplex PCR; TCRdb lists only in-frame clones, some missing. The table includes 150,000 to 200,000 clones, about 87% detected once. Worth noting for this clone: Its cognate antigen is unknown.

Source material: PBMCs. The source of this sequence is a woman aged 18-29 years in good health and CMV-seronegative.

The CDR3 DNA sequence: TGTGCCAGCAGCCGGGAGGCCGGGCTAGATACGCAGTATTTT. It translates to CASSREAGLDTQYF. V is TRBV4-2 and J is TRBJ2-3; TRBD2 is a possible D gene (6 bases). V was trimmed by 4 bases and J by 5 bases, leaving 13 bases between them. The CDR3 runs 14 residues. Germline V gene sequence: CDR1 LGHNA, CDR2 YNFKEQ.